This T cell receptor beta chain was captured in a study of PD-1 blockade in mismatch repair-deficient tumors. Repertoires were generated with immunoSEQ multiplex PCR, while TCRdb's copy carries only in-frame clones and drops some. The sample contains approximately 120,000 clones, about 88% of which appear only once. TCRs were sequenced from three patients responding to pembrolizumab. This CDR3 has 13 residues. Germline CDR1 reads GTSNPN; CDR2 reads SVGIG (reference sequence). J lost 0 bases, V lost 5 bases, and 2 bases had no gene match. The sample in question was peripheral blood, obtained 44 weeks after starting pembrolizumab. This clonotype was obtained from an adult with mismatch repair-deficient cancer. The V call is TRBV30, the J call TRBJ1-1; 8 nucleotides match TRBD1. Written as DNA, the CDR3 is TGTGCCTGGGTCAGGGGGCTGAACACTGAAGCTTTCTTT. This encodes CAWVRGLNTEAFF.